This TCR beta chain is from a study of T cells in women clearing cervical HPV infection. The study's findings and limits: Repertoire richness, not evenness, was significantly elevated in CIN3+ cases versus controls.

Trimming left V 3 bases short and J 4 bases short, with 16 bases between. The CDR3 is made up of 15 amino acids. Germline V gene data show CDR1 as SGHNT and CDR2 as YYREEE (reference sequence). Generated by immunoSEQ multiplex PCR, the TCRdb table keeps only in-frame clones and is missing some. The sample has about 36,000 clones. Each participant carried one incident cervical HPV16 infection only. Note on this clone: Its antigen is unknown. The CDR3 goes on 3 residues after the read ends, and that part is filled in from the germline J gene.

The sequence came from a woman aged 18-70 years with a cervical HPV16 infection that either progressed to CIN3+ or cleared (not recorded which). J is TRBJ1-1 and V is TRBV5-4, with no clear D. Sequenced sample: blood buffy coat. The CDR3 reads CASSSRQGSSTEAFF. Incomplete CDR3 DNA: TGTGCCAGCAGCTCTCGACAAGGGTCGAGCACTGAA.